This T cell receptor (beta chain) was documented in a study of T cell repertoires in cytomegalovirus infection. On the study more broadly: Indicated by public TCR beta signatures were CMV infection and matching HLA type.

Germline V gene lookup returns CDR1 SGHTA and CDR2 FQGNSA. With V trimmed by 4 bases and J by 5 bases, 15 bases remained unmatched. The CDR3 sequence is 17 residues long. TCRdb independently ran MiXCR on the reads; one entry per CDR3 protein. The top ten clones hold 2.5% to 3% of a sample with about 740,000 distinct CDR3 sequences, under 40% of them seen once. The receptor was isolated from a human donor in good health (CMV status not recorded). Some clones in this sample may be carry-over from other donors' samples. The V call is TRBV7-2, the J call TRBJ1-2; 8 bases fit TRBD1. The sequencing sample was made of PBMCs. The CDR3 sequence is CASSYMTGVLIPYGYTF. The CDR3, as DNA: TGTGCCAGCAGCTACATGACAGGGGTCCTGATACCGTATGGCTACACCTTC.